A single sample gave rise to the 5 T cell receptor beta chains below, sequenced in a study of regulatory T cells in long-lasting Graves disease. Indicated time point: newly diagnosed GD, antithyroid drugs for less than 3 months. Isolated PBMC RNA provided the starting material for the TCR library. CDR3 regions were amplified by Arm-PCR using iRepertoire HTBI primers to build TCR beta libraries. TCRdb re-derived calls from the multiplex PCR reads in MiXCR, one entry per CDR3 protein. The table includes 360,000 or so distinct CDR3 sequences, approximately 15% detected once. These same data were also listed under a study on T cells in Graves' hyperthyroidism and ophthalmopathy.

Here the sequenced sample was peripheral blood mononuclear cells (PBMCs), taken at new diagnosis, from a patient treated with antithyroid drugs. Receptors originate from a man aged 35-49 years with Graves disease.

This clonotype has ten or more counts. The chain employs TRBV28 and TRBJ2-7; no clear D. The CDR3 covers 13 residues. Germline values: CDR1 MDHEN, CDR2 SYDVKM. Trimming left V 6 bases short and J 1 base short, with 10 bases between. CDR3 nucleotides: TGTGCCAGCAGGGTTGGCGGATCCTACGAGCAGTACTTC. Protein sequence: CASRVGGSYEQYF.

This clonotype was recorded at least ten times. The chain has TRBV27 and TRBJ1-6; D is unclear. V shed 5 bases and J shed 0 bases, with 14 bases lying between them. This CDR3 is 17 amino acids long. From germline, CDR1 is MNHEY and CDR2 SMNVEV (reference sequence). CDR3 protein: CASSRAWWSSYNSPLHF. The CDR3 DNA follows: TGTGCCAGCAGTCGCGCCTGGTGGAGCTCCTATAATTCACCCCTCCACTTT.

This clonotype was counted at least ten times. The chain joins TRBV2 to TRBJ1-5; 10 bases match TRBD1. Trimming removed 8 bases from V and 4 bases from J; junction bases left unmatched: 5. The CDR3 length is 14 residues. Germline V gives CDR1 SNHLY, CDR2 FYNNEI. As DNA, the CDR3 is TGTGCCAGCCGAGGACAGGGGGGAAATCAGCCCCAGCATTTT. Translation gives CASRGQGGNQPQHF.

This clonotype was counted ten times or more. V and J are TRBV27 and TRBJ2-1, with D hard to call. Germline V gene sequence: CDR1 MNHEY, CDR2 SMNVEV (reference sequence). V dropped 5 bases and J dropped 4 bases, with 9 bases sitting between them. The CDR3 loop spans 13 amino acids. The CDR3 DNA is TGTGCCAGCAGTCTCGGGCAATACAATGAGCAGTTCTTC. It yields the protein CASSLGQYNEQFF.

The chain combines TRBV6-1 with TRBJ2-2; 7 bases align to TRBD1. From germline, CDR1 is MNHNS and CDR2 SASEGT. V trimming: 2 bases; J trimming: 3 bases; junction bases outside the gene matches: 3. The CDR3 has 15 residues. This CDR3 reads CASSEWDSYTGELFF. In DNA, the CDR3 is TGTGCCAGCAGTGAATGGGACAGCTACACCGGGGAGCTGTTTTTT.